This TCR beta chain was identified in a study of blood T cell repertoires in COVID-19 (dated by TCRdb to about 2020). Background for the entire study: Samples covering the acute and convalescent phases of COVID-19 were provided by collaborators in the United States, Italy and Spain. The material from the prospective study consisted of cDNA or gDNA derived from T cells, B-cell-depleted T cells, or PBMCs. Deeply sampled blood TCRbeta repertoires from subjects exposed to, actively infected with, or recovered from COVID-19 were included in the dataset. The repertoires were released in a freely available public database intended as a resource for research on the immune response to SARS-CoV-2. Samples were obtained from the ongoing ImmuneRACE study (first 160 participants) and from 1,000 to 1,500 subjects provided by 6 global collaborators. Sample metadata almost always included a de-identified subject ID, COVID-19 status, age in years and sex. HLA class I and class II types, where available, came from metadata supplied by the sample provider rather than from assay-based typing.

Collaborating institutions collected whole blood in K2EDTA tubes following their own protocols. For TCRbeta analysis, collaborators shipped samples as frozen whole blood, isolated PBMCs, or DNA extracted from either of those sample types. Here is what the overall study found, with its caveats: The amount of clinical and demographic metadata varied by source and participant and was provided uncurated.

About this clone: This receptor's antigen is unknown. No base-level quality is on record; no much larger clone is a single base apart.

Germline trimming amounts to 5 bases on V and 3 bases on J, with 12 as the count of junction bases outside the gene matches. The germline V gene encodes CDR1 SGHAT and CDR2 FQNNGV. The CDR3 starts with the cysteine, ends with the phenylalanine, and has 18 residues. The sequence is cut down to CDR3 DNA, 54 bases in frame from base 1. The immunoSEQ Assay, a bias-controlled multiplex PCR, was used to amplify TCRbeta CDR3 regions from genomic DNA. As for how the authors treated the data: Within the assay, amplification of reference gene primers was used to estimate how many nucleated cells each sample contained. Sequence reads were collapsed and filtered to measure the absolute abundance of every unique TCRbeta CDR3 rearrangement. Productive Simpson clonality was computed per sample as the square root of Simpson's diversity index over productive rearrangements. Drawn from immuneACCESS, this table holds only the in-frame rearrangements with V and J called that TCRdb kept. Clones are partly lost; checked studies trace under half to an unresolved V gene and leave the rest unexplained. That table furnishes V, J and clone size, whereas the DNA furnished D and trimming. The sample data list about 210,000 clones, and 80% of these were observed just once. Clones ranked in the top ten supply about 13% of the sample.

The rearranged segments are TRBV11-2 and TRBJ2-3, with TRBD1 matching 12 junction bases. The sequenced material came from peripheral blood. This receptor was obtained from a human donor in a cohort sampled during active COVID-19. The DNA reads TGTGCCAGCAGCGTCCGGGACAGGGGGCGAGGATATACAGATACGCAGTATTTT. Its translation is CASSVRDRGRGYTDTQYF.